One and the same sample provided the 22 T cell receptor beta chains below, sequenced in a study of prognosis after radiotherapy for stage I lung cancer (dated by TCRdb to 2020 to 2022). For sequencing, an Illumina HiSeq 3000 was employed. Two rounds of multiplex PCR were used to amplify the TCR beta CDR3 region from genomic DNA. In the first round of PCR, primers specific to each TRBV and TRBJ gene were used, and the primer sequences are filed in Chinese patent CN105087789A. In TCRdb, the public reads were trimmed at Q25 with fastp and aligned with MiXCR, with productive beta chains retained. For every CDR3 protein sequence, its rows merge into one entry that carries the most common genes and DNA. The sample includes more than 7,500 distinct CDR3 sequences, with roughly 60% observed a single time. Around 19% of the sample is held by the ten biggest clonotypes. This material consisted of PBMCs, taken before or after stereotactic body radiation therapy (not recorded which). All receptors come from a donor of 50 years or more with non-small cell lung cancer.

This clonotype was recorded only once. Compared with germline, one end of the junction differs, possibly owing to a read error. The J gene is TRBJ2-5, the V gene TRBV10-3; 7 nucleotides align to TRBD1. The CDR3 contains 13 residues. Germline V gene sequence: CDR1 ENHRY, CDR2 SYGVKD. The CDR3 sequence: CSIRGCSQETQYF. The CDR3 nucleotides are TGTTCCATCAGGGGGTGCAGCCAAGAGACCCAGTACTTC.

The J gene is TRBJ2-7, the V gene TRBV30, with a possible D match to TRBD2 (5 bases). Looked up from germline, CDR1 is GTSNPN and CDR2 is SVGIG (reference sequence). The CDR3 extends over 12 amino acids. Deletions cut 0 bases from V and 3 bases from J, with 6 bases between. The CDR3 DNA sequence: TGTGCCTGGAGTGTACTAGGCTACGAGCAGTACTTC. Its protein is CAWSVLGYEQYF.

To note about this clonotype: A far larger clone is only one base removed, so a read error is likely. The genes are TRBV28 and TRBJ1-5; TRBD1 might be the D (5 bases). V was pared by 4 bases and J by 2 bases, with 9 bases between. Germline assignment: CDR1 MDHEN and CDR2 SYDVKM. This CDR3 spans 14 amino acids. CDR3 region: CASSSGHGNQPQHF. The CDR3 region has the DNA TGTGCCAGCAGTTCCGGACATGGCAATCAGCCCCAGCATTTT.

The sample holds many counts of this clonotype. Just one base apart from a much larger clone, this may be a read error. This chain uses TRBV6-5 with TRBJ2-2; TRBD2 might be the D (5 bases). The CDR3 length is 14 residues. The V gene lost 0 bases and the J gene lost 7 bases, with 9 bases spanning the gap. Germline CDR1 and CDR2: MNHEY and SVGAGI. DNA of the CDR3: TGTGCCAGCAGTTACTCTGGGAGCATCGGGGAGCTGTTTTTT. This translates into CASSYSGSIGELFF.

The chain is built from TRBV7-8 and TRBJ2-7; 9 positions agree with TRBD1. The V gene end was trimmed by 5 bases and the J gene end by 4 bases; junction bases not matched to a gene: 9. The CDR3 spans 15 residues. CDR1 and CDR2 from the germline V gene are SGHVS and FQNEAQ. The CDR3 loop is CASSSTDRGTYEQYF. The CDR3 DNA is TGTGCCAGCAGCAGCACGGACAGGGGAACGTACGAGCAGTACTTC.

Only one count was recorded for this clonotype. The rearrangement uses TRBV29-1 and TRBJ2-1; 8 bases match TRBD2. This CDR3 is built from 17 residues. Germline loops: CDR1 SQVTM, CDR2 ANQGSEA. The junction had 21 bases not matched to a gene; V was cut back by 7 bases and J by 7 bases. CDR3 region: CSAGGETGAGEGNEQFF. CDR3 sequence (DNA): TGCAGCGCCGGGGGGGAGACGGGGGCGGGGGAGGGGAATGAGCAGTTCTTC.

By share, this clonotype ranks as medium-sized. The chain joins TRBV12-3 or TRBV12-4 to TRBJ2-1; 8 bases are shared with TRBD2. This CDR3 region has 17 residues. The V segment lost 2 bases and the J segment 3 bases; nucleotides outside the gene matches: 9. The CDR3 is CASSLISIAGIYNEQFF. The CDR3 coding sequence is TGTGCCAGCAGTTTAATATCAATAGCGGGAATCTACAATGAGCAGTTCTTC.

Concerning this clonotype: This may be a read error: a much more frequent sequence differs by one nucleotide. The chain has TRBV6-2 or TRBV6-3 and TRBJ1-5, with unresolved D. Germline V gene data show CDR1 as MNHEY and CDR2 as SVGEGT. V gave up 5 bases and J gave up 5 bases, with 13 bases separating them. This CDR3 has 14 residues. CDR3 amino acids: CASSIEVAHQPQHF. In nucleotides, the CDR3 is TGTGCCAGCAGTATCGAGGTGGCTCATCAGCCCCAGCATTTT.

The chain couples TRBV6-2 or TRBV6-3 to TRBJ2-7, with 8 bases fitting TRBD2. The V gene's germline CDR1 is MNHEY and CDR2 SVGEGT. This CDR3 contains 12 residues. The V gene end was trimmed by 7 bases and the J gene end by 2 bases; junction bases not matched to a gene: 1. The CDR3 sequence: CASTGGAYEQYF. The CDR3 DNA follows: TGTGCCAGCACGGGGGGGGCCTACGAGCAGTACTTC.

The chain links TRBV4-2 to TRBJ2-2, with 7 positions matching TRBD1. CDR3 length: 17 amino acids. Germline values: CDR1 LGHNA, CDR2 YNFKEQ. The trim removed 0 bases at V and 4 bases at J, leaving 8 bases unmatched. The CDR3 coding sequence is TGTGCCAGCAGCCAAGATCCAGACAGGGCGCGCACCGGGGAGCTGTTTTTT. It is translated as CASSQDPDRARTGELFF.

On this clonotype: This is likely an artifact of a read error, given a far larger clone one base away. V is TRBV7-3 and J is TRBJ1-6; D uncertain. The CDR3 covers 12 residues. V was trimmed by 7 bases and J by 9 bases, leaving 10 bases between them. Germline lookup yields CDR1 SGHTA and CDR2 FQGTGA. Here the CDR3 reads CASINSVSPLHF. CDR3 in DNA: TGTGCCAGCATCAACAGTGTTTCACCCCTCCACTTT. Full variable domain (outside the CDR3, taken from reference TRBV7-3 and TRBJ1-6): GAGVSQTPSNKVTEKGKYVELRCDPISGHTALYWYRQSLGQGPEFLIYFQGTGAADDSGLPNDRFFAVRPEGSVSTLKIQRTERGDSAVYLCASINSVSPLHFGNGTRLTVT.

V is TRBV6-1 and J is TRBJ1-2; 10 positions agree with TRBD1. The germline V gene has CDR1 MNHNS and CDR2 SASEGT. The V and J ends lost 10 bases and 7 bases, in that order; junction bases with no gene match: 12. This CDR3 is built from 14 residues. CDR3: CATYPGTGVSGYTF. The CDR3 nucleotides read TGTGCCACCTACCCCGGGACAGGGGTCTCTGGCTACACCTTC.

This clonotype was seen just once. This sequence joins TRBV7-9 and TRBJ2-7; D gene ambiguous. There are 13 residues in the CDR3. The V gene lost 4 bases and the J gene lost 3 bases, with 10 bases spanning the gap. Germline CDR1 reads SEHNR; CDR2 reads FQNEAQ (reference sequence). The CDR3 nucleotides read TGTGCCAGCAGCTCTACTTACGGCTACGAGCAGTACTTC. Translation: CASSSTYGYEQYF.

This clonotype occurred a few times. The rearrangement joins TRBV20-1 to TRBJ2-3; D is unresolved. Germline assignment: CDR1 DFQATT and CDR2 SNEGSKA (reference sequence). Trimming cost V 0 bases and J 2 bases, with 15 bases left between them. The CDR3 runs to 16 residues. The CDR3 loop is CSARDLERLVTDTQYF. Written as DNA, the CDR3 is TGCAGTGCTAGAGATCTAGAGCGTCTAGTCACAGATACGCAGTATTTT.

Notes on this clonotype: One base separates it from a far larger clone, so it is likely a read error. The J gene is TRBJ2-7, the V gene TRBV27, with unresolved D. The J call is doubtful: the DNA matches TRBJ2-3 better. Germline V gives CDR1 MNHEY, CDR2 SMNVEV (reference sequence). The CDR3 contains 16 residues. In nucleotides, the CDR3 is TGTGCCAGCAGTTTGTCCGACGGAATAAAGAGAGATACGCAGTATTTT. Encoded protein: CASSLSDGIKRDTQYF.

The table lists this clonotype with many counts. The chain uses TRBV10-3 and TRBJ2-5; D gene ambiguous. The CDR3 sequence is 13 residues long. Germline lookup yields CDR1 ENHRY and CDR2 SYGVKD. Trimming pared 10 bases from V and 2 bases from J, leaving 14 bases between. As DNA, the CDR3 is TGTGCCACTTCGACTGGAGCTCAAGAGACCCAGTACTTC. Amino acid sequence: CATSTGAQETQYF.

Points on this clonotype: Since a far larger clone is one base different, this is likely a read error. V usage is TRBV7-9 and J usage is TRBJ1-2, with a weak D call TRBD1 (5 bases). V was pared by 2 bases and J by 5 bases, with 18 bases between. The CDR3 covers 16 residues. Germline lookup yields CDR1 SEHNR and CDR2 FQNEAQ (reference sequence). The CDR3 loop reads CASSLRDGGEVYGYTF. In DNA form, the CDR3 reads TGTGCCAGCAGCTTAAGGGACGGGGGGGAGGTATATGGCTACACCTTC. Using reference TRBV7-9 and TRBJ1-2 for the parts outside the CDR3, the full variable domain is DTGVSQNPRHKITKRGQNVTFRCDPISEHNRLYWYRQTLGQGPEFLTYFQNEAQLEKSRLLSDRFSAERPKGSFSTLEIQRTEQGDSAMYLCASSLRDGGEVYGYTFGSGTRLTVV.

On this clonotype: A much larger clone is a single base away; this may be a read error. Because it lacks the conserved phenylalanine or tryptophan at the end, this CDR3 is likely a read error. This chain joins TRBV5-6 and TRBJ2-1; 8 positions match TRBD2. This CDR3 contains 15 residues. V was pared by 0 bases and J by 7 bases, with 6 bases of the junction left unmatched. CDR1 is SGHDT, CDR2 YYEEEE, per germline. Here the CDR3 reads CASSLDGLAWNEQFL. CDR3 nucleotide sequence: TGTGCCAGCAGCTTGGATGGACTAGCCTGGAATGAGCAGTTCCTC.

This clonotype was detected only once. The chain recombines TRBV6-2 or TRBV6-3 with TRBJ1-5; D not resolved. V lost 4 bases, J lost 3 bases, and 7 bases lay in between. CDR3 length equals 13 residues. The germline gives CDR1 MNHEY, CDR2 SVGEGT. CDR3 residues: CASSCLPNQPQHF. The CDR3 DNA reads TGTGCCAGCAGTTGTTTACCCAATCAGCCCCAGCATTTT.

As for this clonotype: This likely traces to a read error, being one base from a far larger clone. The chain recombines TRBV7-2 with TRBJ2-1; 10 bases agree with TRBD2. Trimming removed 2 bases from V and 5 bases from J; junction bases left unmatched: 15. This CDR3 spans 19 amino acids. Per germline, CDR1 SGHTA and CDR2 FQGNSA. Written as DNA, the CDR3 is TGTGCCAGCAGCTTAACGGGACTAGCGCGAGGCCTGAGGAACAATGAGCAGTTCTTC. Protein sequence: CASSLTGLARGLRNNEQFF.

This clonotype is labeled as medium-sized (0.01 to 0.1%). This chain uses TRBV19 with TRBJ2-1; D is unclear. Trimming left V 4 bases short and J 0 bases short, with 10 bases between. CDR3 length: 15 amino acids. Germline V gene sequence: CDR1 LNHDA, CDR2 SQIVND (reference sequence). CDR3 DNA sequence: TGTGCCAGTAGTACCGACACGAGCTCCTACAATGAGCAGTTCTTC. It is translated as CASSTDTSSYNEQFF.

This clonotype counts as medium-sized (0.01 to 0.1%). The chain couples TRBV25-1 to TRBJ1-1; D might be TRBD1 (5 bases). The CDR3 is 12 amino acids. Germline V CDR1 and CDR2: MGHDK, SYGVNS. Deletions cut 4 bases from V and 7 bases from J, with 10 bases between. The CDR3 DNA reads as TGTGCCAGCAGTGGGGGGACGGATGAAGCTTTCTTT. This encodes CASSGGTDEAFF.